The 23 T cell receptor beta chains in this list originate from one sample, sequenced in a study of blood T cell repertoires in COVID-19. Only in-frame clones appear in the TCRdb table, and some are missing; sequencing was by immunoSEQ multiplex PCR. The data show about 130,000 clones, with 80% to 95% seen just once and around 2.1% held by the top ten. Source material: peripheral blood. Source of these receptors: a man in his fifties or sixties with COVID-19, enrolled during active disease.

The CDR3 coding sequence is TGTGCCATCAGACAGGGGGCAGGTGTCAATGAGCAGTTCTTC. Its translation: CAIRQGAGVNEQFF. The V gene is TRBV10-3, the J gene TRBJ2-1; 9 positions agree with TRBD1. CDR3 size: 14 residues. V lost 6 bases, J lost 6 bases, and 6 bases stayed unmatched. Germline V CDR1 and CDR2: ENHRY, SYGVKD.

The gene calls are TRBV5-5 and TRBJ2-1; 9 bases map to TRBD2. The CDR3 covers 15 residues. V was clipped by 0 bases and J by 8 bases; unmatched bases: 6. The germline V gene encodes CDR1 SGHKS and CDR2 YYEKEE (reference sequence). The CDR3 bases are TGTGCCAGCAGCTTGGCAGCGGGGGGCCCTCATGAGCAGTTCTTC. This codes for CASSLAAGGPHEQFF.

The rearrangement uses TRBV5-4 and TRBJ1-1; D is perhaps TRBD1 (6 bases). V was pared by 2 bases and J by 0 bases, with 11 bases between. Germline-derived CDR1 and CDR2 are SGHNT and YYREEE (reference sequence). The CDR3 runs 15 residues. The CDR3 protein is CASSFPQGLNTEAFF. The CDR3 DNA reads TGTGCCAGCAGCTTCCCCCAGGGGTTGAACACTGAAGCTTTCTTT.

J is TRBJ1-3 and V is TRBV4-2, with D possibly matching TRBD1 (5 bases). V gave up 1 base and J gave up 0 bases, with 13 bases separating them. This CDR3 is built from 17 residues. Germline CDR1 and CDR2: LGHNA and YNFKEQ. In DNA form, the CDR3 reads TGTGCCAGCAGCCAAGTTGCAGGGCCAAGCTCTGGAAACACCATATATTTT. Translated, it gives CASSQVAGPSSGNTIYF.

This chain connects TRBV19 to TRBJ2-1, with TRBD2 matching over 7 bases. The V and J ends lost 4 bases and 4 bases, in that order; junction bases with no gene match: 4. CDR3 length: 14 amino acids. CDR1 is LNHDA, CDR2 SQIVND, per germline (reference sequence). Written as DNA, the CDR3 is TGTGCCAGTAGTAGGACTAGTAATTACAATGAGCAGTTCTTC. Residues: CASSRTSNYNEQFF. The full variable domain, rest sourced from reference TRBV19 and TRBJ2-1, is DGGITQSPKYLFRKEGQNVTLSCEQNLNHDAMYWYRQDPGQGLRLIYYSQIVNDFQKGDIAEGYSVSREKKESFPLTVTSAQKNPTAFYLCASSRTSNYNEQFFGPGTRLTVL.

The chain employs TRBV7-2 and TRBJ1-3; a weak D match, TRBD1 (5 bases). The V end was cut by 1 base, the J end by 2 bases, with 9 bases between. The CDR3 is 15 amino acids. Looked up from germline, CDR1 is SGHTA and CDR2 is FQGNSA. CDR3 sequence (DNA): TGTGCCAGCAGCTTAGTCCCAGGGACTGGAAACACCATATATTTT. Its translation: CASSLVPGTGNTIYF.

The gene calls are TRBV4-1 and TRBJ2-5; TRBD2 aligns across 9 bases. Losses at the gene ends were 0 bases for V and 4 bases for J; bases not matched to a gene: 0. Germline CDR1 reads MGHRA; CDR2 reads YSYEKL. This CDR3 comprises 14 residues. The CDR3 nucleotides are TGCGCCAGCAGCCAAGATAGCGGGAGAGAGACCCAGTACTTC. Its protein is CASSQDSGRETQYF.

The count of this clone is one. The genes are TRBV19 and TRBJ2-2; a possible D gene is TRBD2 (5 bases). The CDR3 extends over 18 amino acids. The V end lost 4 bases, the J end lost 6 bases, and 24 bases lay between the germline ends. Germline-derived CDR1 and CDR2 are LNHDA and SQIVND (reference sequence). The CDR3 is CASSTAPIFPAGAGELFF. DNA of the CDR3: TGTGCCAGTAGTACGGCTCCTATCTTCCCCGCCGGGGCCGGGGAGCTGTTTTTT. Based on the CDR3 plus reference TRBV19 and TRBJ2-2, the full variable domain is DGGITQSPKYLFRKEGQNVTLSCEQNLNHDAMYWYRQDPGQGLRLIYYSQIVNDFQKGDIAEGYSVSREKKESFPLTVTSAQKNPTAFYLCASSTAPIFPAGAGELFFGEGSRLTVL.

This chain's CDR3 is CAWESGRARYEQFF. CDR3 in DNA: TGTGCCTGGGAGAGCGGGAGGGCCAGGTATGAGCAGTTCTTC. V gene TRBV30 combines with J gene TRBJ2-1; 10 bases agree with TRBD2. J gave up 8 bases and V 5 bases, and 9 bases lay outside the gene matches. This CDR3 is built from 14 residues. Germline V gene sequence: CDR1 GTSNPN, CDR2 SVGIG (reference sequence).

V gene TRBV19 combines with J gene TRBJ2-5, with D tentatively TRBD1 (5 bases). CDR1 LNHDA and CDR2 SQIVND come from the germline V gene (reference sequence). V lost 4 bases to trimming and J lost 2 bases, with 8 bases between them. The CDR3 runs to 13 residues. As DNA, the CDR3 is TGTGCCAGTAGTACCACAGGTCAAGAGACCCAGTACTTC. Its protein product is CASSTTGQETQYF.

V is TRBV6-5 and J is TRBJ1-3; TRBD1 might be the D (6 bases). The length of the CDR3 is 13 residues. Germline CDR1 is MNHEY and CDR2 is SVGAGI. The ends were cut back, 8 bases at V and 4 bases at J, with 12 bases in the middle. CDR3 sequence (DNA): TGTGCCAGCGGGCGGGGGCCCGGAAACACCATATATTTT. The encoded protein is CASGRGPGNTIYF.

The rearrangement uses TRBV2 and TRBJ2-2; D possibly corresponds to TRBD1 (5 bases). The CDR3 loop spans 15 amino acids. The V gene's germline CDR1 is SNHLY and CDR2 FYNNEI. The V end was cut by 6 bases, the J end by 1 base, with 12 bases between. CDR3 DNA sequence: TGTGCCAGCAGGGAGCAGGGCTTGAACACCGGGGAGCTGTTTTTT. Translation: CASREQGLNTGELFF.

CDR3: CASSLGQGIYNEQFF. The CDR3 DNA follows: TGTGCCAGCAGCTTAGGACAGGGGATCTACAATGAGCAGTTCTTC. J is TRBJ2-1 and V is TRBV11-1; the match to TRBD1 covers 8 bases. This CDR3 is 15 amino acids long. CDR1 SGHAT and CDR2 FQDESV come from the germline V gene (reference sequence). Trimming removed 1 base from V and 3 bases from J; junction bases left unmatched: 2.

This sequence joins TRBV20-1 and TRBJ1-5; TRBD1 might be the D (6 bases). Germline V gene lookup returns CDR1 DFQATT and CDR2 SNEGSKA (reference sequence). This CDR3 is built from 13 residues. Trimming pared 3 bases from V and 5 bases from J, leaving 11 bases between. The CDR3 DNA is TGCAGTGCTAGTTGGACAGTTTATCAGCCCCAGCATTTT. Protein sequence: CSASWTVYQPQHF.

This clone appeared once. The chain links TRBV18 to TRBJ2-7; 7 nucleotides agree with TRBD1. Germline CDR1 KGHSH, CDR2 LQKENI. After removal of 5 bases from V and 2 bases from J, the junction contained 6 bases not matched to a gene. The CDR3 spans 14 residues. The CDR3 DNA sequence: TGTGCCAGCTCAGCCGGGACAGCCGCCTACGAGCAGTACGTC. Amino acid sequence: CASSAGTAAYEQYV.

CDR3 bases: TGTGCCAGCAGCCAGGGGGCGCAAGGGATATGGGAGCAGTACTTC. Translating it yields CASSQGAQGIWEQYF. This rearrangement joins TRBV3-1 (or the pseudogene TRBV3-2) to TRBJ2-7, with D perhaps matching TRBD1 (6 bases). The CDR3 loop spans 15 amino acids. Germline values: CDR1 LGHDT, CDR2 YNNKEL (reference sequence). V lost 3 bases and J lost 7, with 19 bases in between.

The J gene is TRBJ2-4, the V gene TRBV18; weak D call: TRBD2 (5 bases). V lost 3 bases and J 7 bases, leaving 16 bases between the germline ends. The CDR3 contains 15 residues. Germline V gene data show CDR1 as KGHSH and CDR2 as LQKENI. This CDR3 reads CASSPTTGNENIQYF. The CDR3 DNA reads TGTGCCAGCTCACCGACTACCGGGAATGAGAACATTCAGTACTTC.

The V call is TRBV9, the J call TRBJ2-3; 8 bases line up with TRBD2. This CDR3 has 16 amino acids. Germline trimming cut 1 base from V and 0 bases from J; bases unmatched to any gene: 4. Germline lookup yields CDR1 SGDLS and CDR2 YYNGEE. CDR3 residues: CASSVSSGGSTDTQYF. CDR3 coding DNA: TGTGCCAGCAGCGTATCTTCGGGAGGGAGCACAGATACGCAGTATTTT.

This sequence joins TRBV9 and TRBJ2-5; 8 nucleotides agree with TRBD2. This CDR3 is 16 amino acids long. Germline V gene lookup returns CDR1 SGDLS and CDR2 YYNGEE. The V gene end was trimmed by 0 bases and the J gene end by 1 base; junction bases not matched to a gene: 5. This CDR3 is CASSVASGPGQETQYF. The CDR3 DNA follows: TGTGCCAGCAGCGTAGCTAGCGGGCCAGGCCAAGAGACCCAGTACTTC.

In the case of this clone: Within the sample, other DNA sequences also encode this same CDR3. V is TRBV27 and J is TRBJ2-1; 7 positions match TRBD2. J lost 0 bases, V lost 3 bases, and 2 bases had no gene match. Germline lookup yields CDR1 MNHEY and CDR2 SMNVEV (reference sequence). The CDR3 length is 15 residues. The CDR3 DNA reads TGTGCCAGCAGTTTGGGAGGGAGCTCCTACAATGAGCAGTTCTTC. This codes for CASSLGGSSYNEQFF.

V is TRBV27 and J is TRBJ2-4, with a possible D match to TRBD1 (5 bases). The CDR3 loop spans 16 amino acids. Germline values: CDR1 MNHEY, CDR2 SMNVEV (reference sequence). Trimming took off 2 bases at V and 1 base at J, with 12 bases between the two ends. CDR3 nucleotides: TGTGCCAGCAGTTTACTGGGGCTAGGGGCCAAAAACATTCAGTACTTC. Protein: CASSLLGLGAKNIQYF.

The chain couples TRBV2 to TRBJ1-4, with D perhaps matching TRBD1 (6 bases). The CDR3 covers 14 residues. Per the germline V gene, CDR1 is SNHLY and CDR2 is FYNNEI. V lost 7 bases and J 7 bases, leaving 16 bases between the germline ends. Written as DNA, the CDR3 is TGTGCCAGCAAGGCCAGGGGCTTGGGTGAAAAACTGTTTTTT. It encodes CASKARGLGEKLFF.

This chain joins TRBV30 and TRBJ1-5; no reliable D call. Germline V gene sequence: CDR1 GTSNPN, CDR2 SVGIG (reference sequence). The CDR3 sequence is 13 residues long. Trimming shortened V by 0 bases and J by 7 bases, and 10 bases separated the two germline ends. CDR3 sequence: CAWSVQRGQPQHF. The DNA for the CDR3 is TGTGCCTGGAGTGTCCAGAGAGGACAGCCCCAGCATTTT.